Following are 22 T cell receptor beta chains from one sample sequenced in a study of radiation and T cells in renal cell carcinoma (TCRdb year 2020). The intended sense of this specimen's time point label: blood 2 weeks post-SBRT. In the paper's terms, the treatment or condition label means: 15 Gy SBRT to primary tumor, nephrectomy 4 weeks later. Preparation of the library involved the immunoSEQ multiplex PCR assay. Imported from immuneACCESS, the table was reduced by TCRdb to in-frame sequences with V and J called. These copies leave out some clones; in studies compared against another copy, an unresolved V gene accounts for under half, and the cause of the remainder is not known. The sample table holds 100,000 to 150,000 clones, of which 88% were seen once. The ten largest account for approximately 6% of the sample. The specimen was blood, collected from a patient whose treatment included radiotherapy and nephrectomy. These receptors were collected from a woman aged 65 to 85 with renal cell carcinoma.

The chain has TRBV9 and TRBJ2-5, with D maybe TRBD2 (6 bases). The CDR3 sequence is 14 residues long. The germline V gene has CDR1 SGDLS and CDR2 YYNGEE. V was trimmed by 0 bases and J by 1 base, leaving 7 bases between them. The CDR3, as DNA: TGTGCCAGCAGCGTAGGGGACTTCCAAGAGACCCAGTACTTC. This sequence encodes CASSVGDFQETQYF.

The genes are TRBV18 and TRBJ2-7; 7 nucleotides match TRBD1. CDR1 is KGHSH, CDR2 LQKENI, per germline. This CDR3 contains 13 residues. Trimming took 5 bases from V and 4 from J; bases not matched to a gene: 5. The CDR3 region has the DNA TGTGCCAGCTCATCGAGACAGGGTTACGAGCAGTACTTC. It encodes CASSSRQGYEQYF.

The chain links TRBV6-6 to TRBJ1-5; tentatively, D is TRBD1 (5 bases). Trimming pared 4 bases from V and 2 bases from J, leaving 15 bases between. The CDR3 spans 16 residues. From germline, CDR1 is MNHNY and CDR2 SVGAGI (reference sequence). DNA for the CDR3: TGTGCCAGCAGTTCGGGGGGGGGAGGTGGCAATCAGCCCCAGCATTTT. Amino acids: CASSSGGGGGNQPQHF.

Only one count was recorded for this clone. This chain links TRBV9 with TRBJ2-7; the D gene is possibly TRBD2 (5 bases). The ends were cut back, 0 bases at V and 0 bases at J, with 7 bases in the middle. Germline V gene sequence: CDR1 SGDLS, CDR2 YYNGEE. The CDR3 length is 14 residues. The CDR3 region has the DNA TGTGCCAGCAGCGTAGAGCGGTTCTCCTACGAGCAGTACTTC. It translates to CASSVERFSYEQYF.

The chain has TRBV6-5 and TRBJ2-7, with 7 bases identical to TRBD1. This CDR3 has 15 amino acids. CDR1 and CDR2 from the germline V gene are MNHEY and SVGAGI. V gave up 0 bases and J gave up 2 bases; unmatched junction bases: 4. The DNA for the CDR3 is TGTGCCAGCAGTTACTCGAGACAGGGAGCCTACGAGCAGTACTTC. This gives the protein CASSYSRQGAYEQYF.

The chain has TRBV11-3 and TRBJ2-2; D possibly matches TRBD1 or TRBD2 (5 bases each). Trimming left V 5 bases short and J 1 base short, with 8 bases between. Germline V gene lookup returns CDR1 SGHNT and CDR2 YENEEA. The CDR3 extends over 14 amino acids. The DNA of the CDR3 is TGTGCCAGCAGCCCGGGACGGAACACCGGGGAGCTGTTTTTT. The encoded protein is CASSPGRNTGELFF.

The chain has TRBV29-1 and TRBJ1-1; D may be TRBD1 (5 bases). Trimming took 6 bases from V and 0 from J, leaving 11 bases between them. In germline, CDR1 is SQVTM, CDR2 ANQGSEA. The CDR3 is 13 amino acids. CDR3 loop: CSVSSRVNTEAFF. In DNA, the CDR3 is TGCAGCGTATCCTCCAGGGTGAACACTGAAGCTTTCTTT.

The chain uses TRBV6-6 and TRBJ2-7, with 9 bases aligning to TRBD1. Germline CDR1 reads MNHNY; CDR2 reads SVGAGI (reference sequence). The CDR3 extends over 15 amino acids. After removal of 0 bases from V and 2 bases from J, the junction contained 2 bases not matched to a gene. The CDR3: CASSYSDRGTYEQYF. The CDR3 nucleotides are TGTGCCAGCAGTTACTCGGACAGGGGTACCTACGAGCAGTACTTC.

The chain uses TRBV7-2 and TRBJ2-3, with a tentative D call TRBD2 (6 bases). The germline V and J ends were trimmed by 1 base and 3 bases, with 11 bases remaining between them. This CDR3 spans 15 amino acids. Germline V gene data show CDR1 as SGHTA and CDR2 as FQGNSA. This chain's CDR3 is CASSLVSRGTDTQYF. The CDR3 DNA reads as TGTGCCAGCAGCTTAGTTTCGCGGGGTACAGATACGCAGTATTTT.

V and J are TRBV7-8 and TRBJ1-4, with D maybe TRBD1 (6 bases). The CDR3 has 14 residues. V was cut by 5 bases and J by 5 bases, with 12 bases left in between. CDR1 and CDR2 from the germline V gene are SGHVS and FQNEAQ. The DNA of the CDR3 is TGTGCCAGCAGCCCCGGAGGGGGAAATGAAAAACTGTTTTTT. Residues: CASSPGGGNEKLFF.

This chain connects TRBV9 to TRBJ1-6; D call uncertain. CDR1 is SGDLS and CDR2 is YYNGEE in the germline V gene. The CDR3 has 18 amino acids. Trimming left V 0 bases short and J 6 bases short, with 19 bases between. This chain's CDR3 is CASSVARGEDLFNSPLHF. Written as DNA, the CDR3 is TGTGCCAGCAGCGTAGCTCGCGGGGAGGACCTTTTTAATTCACCCCTCCACTTT. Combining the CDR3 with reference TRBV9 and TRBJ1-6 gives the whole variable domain DSGVTQTPKHLITATGQRVTLRCSPRSGDLSVYWYQQSLDQGLQFLIQYYNGEERAKGNILERFSAQQFPDLHSELNLSSLELGDSALYFCASSVARGEDLFNSPLHFGNGTRLTVT.

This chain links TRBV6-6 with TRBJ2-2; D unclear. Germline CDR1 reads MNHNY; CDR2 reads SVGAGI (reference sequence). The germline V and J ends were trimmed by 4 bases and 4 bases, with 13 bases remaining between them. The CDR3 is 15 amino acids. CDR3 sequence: CASSFPQDGTGELFF. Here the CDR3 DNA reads TGTGCCAGCAGTTTTCCCCAGGACGGCACCGGGGAGCTGTTTTTT.

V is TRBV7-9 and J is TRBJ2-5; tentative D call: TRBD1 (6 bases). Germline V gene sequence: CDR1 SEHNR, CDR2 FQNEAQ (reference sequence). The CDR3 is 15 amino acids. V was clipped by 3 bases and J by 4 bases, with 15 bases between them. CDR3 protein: CASSLQGIGGETQYF. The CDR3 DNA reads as TGTGCCAGCAGCTTGCAGGGGATTGGAGGAGAGACCCAGTACTTC.

As DNA, the CDR3 is TGTGCCAGCACCGGGACGGCAATGAACACTGAAGCTTTCTTT. Translated: CASTGTAMNTEAFF. The chain is built from TRBV6-1 and TRBJ1-1; D perhaps matches TRBD1 (5 bases). V lost 7 bases and J 0 bases, leaving 12 bases between the germline ends. CDR1 and CDR2 (germline): MNHNS, SASEGT. The length of the CDR3 is 14 residues.

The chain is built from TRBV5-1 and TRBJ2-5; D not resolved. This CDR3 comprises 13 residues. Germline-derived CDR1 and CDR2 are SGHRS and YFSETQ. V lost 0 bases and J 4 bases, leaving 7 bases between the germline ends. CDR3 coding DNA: TGCGCCAGCAGCTTGGCGGTATTAGAGACCCAGTACTTC. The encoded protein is CASSLAVLETQYF.

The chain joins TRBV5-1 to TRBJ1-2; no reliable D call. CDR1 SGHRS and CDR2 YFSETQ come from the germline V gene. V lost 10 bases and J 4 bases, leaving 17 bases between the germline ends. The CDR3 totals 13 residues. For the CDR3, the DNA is TGCGCCTCAGGCAGTCCTCCGCGCTATGGCTACACCTTC. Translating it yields CASGSPPRYGYTF.

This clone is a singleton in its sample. CDR3 sequence (DNA): TGTGCCAGCAGTTTATCAGGGGAGGTCTATGGCTACACCTTC. Protein product: CASSLSGEVYGYTF. The chain links TRBV27 to TRBJ1-2; D possibly corresponds to TRBD1 (5 bases). The CDR3 is made up of 14 amino acids. The V end was cut by 0 bases, the J end by 4 bases, with 9 bases between. Germline assignment: CDR1 MNHEY and CDR2 SMNVEV (reference sequence).

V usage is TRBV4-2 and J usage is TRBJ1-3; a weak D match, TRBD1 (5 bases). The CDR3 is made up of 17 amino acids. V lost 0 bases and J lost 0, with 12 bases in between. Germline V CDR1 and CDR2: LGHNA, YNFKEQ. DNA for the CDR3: TGTGCCAGCAGCCAAGATCCCCAGGGAGACTCTGGAAACACCATATATTTT. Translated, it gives CASSQDPQGDSGNTIYF.

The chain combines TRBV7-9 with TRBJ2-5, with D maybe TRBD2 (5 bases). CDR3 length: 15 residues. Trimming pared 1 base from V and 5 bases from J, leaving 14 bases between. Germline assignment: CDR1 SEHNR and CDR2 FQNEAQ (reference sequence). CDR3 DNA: TGTGCCAGCAGCTTAGTGCTAGGGTCGGGGGAGACCCAGTACTTC. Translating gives CASSLVLGSGETQYF.

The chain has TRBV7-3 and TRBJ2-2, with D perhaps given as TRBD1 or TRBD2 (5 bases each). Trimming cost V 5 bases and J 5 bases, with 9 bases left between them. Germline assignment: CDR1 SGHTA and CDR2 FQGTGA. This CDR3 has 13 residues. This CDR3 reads CASSGGPTGELFF. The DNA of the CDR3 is TGTGCCAGCAGCGGGGGACCGACCGGGGAGCTGTTTTTT.

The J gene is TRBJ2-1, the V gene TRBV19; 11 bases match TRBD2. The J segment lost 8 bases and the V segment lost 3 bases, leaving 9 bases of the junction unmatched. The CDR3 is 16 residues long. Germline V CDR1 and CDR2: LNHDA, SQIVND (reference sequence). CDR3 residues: CASSITSGGVYDEQFF. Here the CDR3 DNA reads TGTGCCAGTAGTATTACTAGCGGGGGAGTTTATGATGAGCAGTTCTTC.

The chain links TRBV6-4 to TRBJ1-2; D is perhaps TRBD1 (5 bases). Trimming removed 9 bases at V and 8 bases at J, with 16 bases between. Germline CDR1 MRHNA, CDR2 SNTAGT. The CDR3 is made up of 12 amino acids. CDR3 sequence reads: CASGHFTRGYTF. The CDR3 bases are TGTGCCAGTGGACATTTTACGAGGGGCTACACCTTC.